This T cell receptor (beta chain) was identified during a study of vaccination and CD4 T cells after COVID-19. As for the study in general: Samples after vaccination came a median 72 days past dose two, ranging 14 to 241. Study-level findings and limits: The great majority, 304 of 307 vaccine-specific clones, proved spike mono-reactive in convalescent patients. Data came from relatively few convalescent patients and lacked early post-infection timepoints. SARS-CoV-2-reactive clonotype medians increased from around 19 to 38, not significantly.

At the Johns Hopkins FTIC core, DNA taken from cultured CD4+ T cells was sequenced by way of the Oncomine TCR Beta short-read assay. TCRdb reanalysed the PCR reads using MiXCR and keeps one entry per CDR3 protein. The table shows approximately 24,000 distinct CDR3 sequences, with around 64% occurring only once. Treatment indicated: approximately nine-day PBMC culture with coronavirus spike peptide pools or control peptides (ViraFEST assay). V was trimmed by 0 bases and J by 2 bases, leaving 16 bases between them. The V gene's germline CDR1 is SGHRS and CDR2 YFSETQ. The CDR3 has 17 amino acids. Comments on this clonotype: Its target is unknown.

This TCR derives from a human donor who received a COVID-19 vaccine. The chain carries TRBV5-1 and TRBJ2-3; D not resolved. The sequencing here drew on CD4+ T cells from blood, cultured in vitro, taken after SARS-CoV-2 vaccination. CDR3 loop: CASSLAELGLDTDTQYF. As DNA, the CDR3 is TGCGCCAGCAGCTTGGCCGAACTTGGGCTGGACACAGATACGCAGTATTTT.